This entry features one T cell receptor (beta chain) sequence. Antigen unknown. TCRdb re-called the 5' RACE reads, yielding one record per CDR3 amino acid sequence without DNA. The sample holds 300,000 to 350,000 distinct CDR3 sequences. CDR3 length: 15 amino acids. CDR1 and CDR2 from the germline V gene are SGHTA and FQGNSA. Blood was drawn at over 2 ml per donor. This sample was taken from a study of monozygotic twins with inflammatory bowel disease. Study-level results: People with IBD had fewer clonotypes in common with others than healthy twins did, especially with disease activity. On the inverse Simpson index, IBD patients scored lower for TCRbeta diversity than healthy co-twins.

The sequence was collected from a human donor with ulcerative colitis or Crohn's disease, or a healthy co-twin of an affected twin (not recorded which). The gene calls are TRBV7-2 and TRBJ2-1. Sequencing used blood. The CDR3 loop reads CASSFATTPYNEQFF.